One sample yielded the 32 T cell receptor beta chains listed below, sequenced in a study of blood T cell repertoires in COVID-19. The assay was immunoSEQ multiplex PCR, and TCRdb's table has in-frame clones only and misses some. The table records roughly 210,000 clones, over 75% of them present only once. Material: PBMCs or T cells enriched from blood (not recorded which). The origin of the receptors is a man aged 30 to 39 in a cohort exposed to, infected with or recovered from COVID-19 (not recorded which).

The rearrangement uses TRBV11-2 and TRBJ2-3, with 10 bases matching TRBD2. Germline assignment: CDR1 SGHAT and CDR2 FQNNGV. Trimming at V came to 3 bases and at J to 7 bases, leaving 13 bases not matched to a gene. This CDR3 is 17 amino acids long. CDR3 bases: TGTGCCAGCAGCTTCATAGCAGCGGGAGGGAGCGTGAATACGCAGTATTTT. This sequence encodes CASSFIAAGGSVNTQYF.

Only one count was recorded for this clone. The V and J genes are TRBV5-4 and TRBJ2-5; TRBD2 matches 10 bases. V lost 3 bases and J lost 4; bases outside the gene matches: 15. The CDR3 is made up of 18 amino acids. Germline V gene data show CDR1 as SGHNT and CDR2 as YYREEE (reference sequence). CDR3 nucleotide sequence: TGTGCCAGCAGCTCTTTGACTAGCGGGCGAGCCGGGGGAGAGACCCAGTACTTC. It is translated as CASSSLTSGRAGGETQYF.

The chain couples TRBV6-5 to TRBJ1-1; D not resolved. There are 15 residues in the CDR3. Trimming left V 6 bases short and J 5 bases short, with 19 bases between. Germline V gives CDR1 MNHEY, CDR2 SVGAGI. CDR3 in DNA: TGTGCCAGCAGCCAAGCCCCCGGGATTCAGACTGAAGCTTTCTTT. As protein: CASSQAPGIQTEAFF.

The rearrangement joins TRBV5-1 to TRBJ1-3; the D gene is possibly TRBD1 (5 bases). The CDR3 extends over 15 amino acids. Germline V lookup: CDR1 SGHRS, CDR2 YFSETQ. V gave up 7 bases and J gave up 4 bases, with 18 bases separating them. In DNA, the CDR3 is TGCGCCAGCGGGCGGGACGCCAGCAGAGGAAACACCATATATTTT. Encoded protein: CASGRDASRGNTIYF.

The J gene is TRBJ1-4, the V gene TRBV19; 8 nucleotides agree with TRBD1. J lost 8 bases, V lost 6 bases, and 8 bases had no gene match. This CDR3 spans 14 amino acids. Germline V CDR1 and CDR2: LNHDA, SQIVND (reference sequence). CDR3 sequence (DNA): TGTGCCAGTAGGAAGACAGGGGTTCTAGAAAAACTGTTTTTT. Protein: CASRKTGVLEKLFF.

The chain carries TRBV29-1 and TRBJ2-5; TRBD1 aligns across 7 bases. This CDR3 is 13 amino acids long. Germline CDR1 SQVTM, CDR2 ANQGSEA. With V trimmed by 6 bases and J by 1 base, 5 bases remained unmatched. The DNA of the CDR3 is TGCAGCGTCCTGACAGGGCCCCAAGAGACCCAGTACTTC. This gives the protein CSVLTGPQETQYF.

The rearrangement joins TRBV7-9 to TRBJ1-2; D not certain. CDR1 and CDR2 (germline): SEHNR, FQNEAQ (reference sequence). CDR3 size: 15 residues. V was shortened by 1 base and J by 1 base, with 10 bases between the two germline ends. This CDR3 is CASSLVEQSNYGYTF. For the CDR3, the DNA is TGTGCCAGCAGCTTAGTCGAACAGAGTAACTATGGCTACACCTTC.

The V call is TRBV15, the J call TRBJ1-5, with 8 positions matching TRBD1. Per the germline V gene, CDR1 is LNHNV and CDR2 is YYDKDF (reference sequence). With 6 bases clipped from V and 3 bases from J, the junction kept 7 bases outside the gene matches. This CDR3 region has 15 residues. CDR3 amino acids: CATSEDRAFNQPQHF. The CDR3 DNA sequence: TGTGCCACCAGTGAGGACAGGGCATTCAATCAGCCCCAGCATTTT.

The rearrangement uses TRBV6-1 and TRBJ2-3; D might be TRBD2 (6 bases). In germline, CDR1 is MNHNS, CDR2 SASEGT. V was pared by 3 bases and J by 2 bases, with 12 bases between. The CDR3 is 15 amino acids. CDR3 in amino acids: CASSEGLLTTDTQYF. The DNA of the CDR3 is TGTGCCAGCAGTGAGGGACTGCTCACCACAGATACGCAGTATTTT.

This chain joins TRBV18 and TRBJ1-4; 8 bases are shared with TRBD1. V was pared by 3 bases and J by 0 bases, with 9 bases of the junction left unmatched. The CDR3 loop spans 18 amino acids. Germline V gene data show CDR1 as KGHSH and CDR2 as LQKENI. CDR3 amino acids: CASSPIRQGLATNEKLFF. CDR3 bases: TGTGCCAGCTCACCGATTAGACAGGGGCTTGCAACTAATGAAAAACTGTTTTTT.

This clone was counted a few times. The chain couples TRBV20-1 to TRBJ2-7; D possibly corresponds to TRBD2 (5 bases). V was shortened by 3 bases and J by 5 bases, with 8 bases between the two germline ends. This CDR3 contains 11 residues. The germline V gene encodes CDR1 DFQATT and CDR2 SNEGSKA (reference sequence). The CDR3 nucleotides read TGCAGTGCTAGTAGCGTAGACGAGCAGTACTTC. Translated, it gives CSASSVDEQYF.

V and J are TRBV25-1 and TRBJ2-5, with a weak D call TRBD2 (6 bases). The CDR3 totals 16 residues. V lost 1 base and J 5 bases, leaving 17 bases between the germline ends. The germline gives CDR1 MGHDK, CDR2 SYGVNS. CDR3 amino acids: CASSEFFSAGLETQYF. CDR3 coding DNA: TGTGCCAGCAGTGAATTTTTTTCGGCGGGACTCGAGACCCAGTACTTC.

This clone came up once. The chain is built from TRBV9 and TRBJ1-3, with D perhaps matching TRBD1 (5 bases). The CDR3 runs 15 residues. V shed 3 bases and J shed 0 bases, with 10 bases lying between them. CDR1 is SGDLS and CDR2 is YYNGEE in the germline V gene. CDR3 DNA sequence: TGTGCCAGCAGCGAGACAGCTTTCTCTGGAAACACCATATATTTT. Translated, it gives CASSETAFSGNTIYF.

The rearrangement links TRBV7-8 to TRBJ2-7, with D perhaps TRBD2 (5 bases). Trimming stripped 0 bases from V and 2 bases from J, with 14 bases between. Germline CDR1 and CDR2: SGHVS and FQNEAQ. This CDR3 spans 16 amino acids. The CDR3 loop is CASSLARAPAPYEQYF. The CDR3 DNA reads TGTGCCAGCAGCTTAGCGCGGGCTCCCGCTCCCTACGAGCAGTACTTC.

This clone appeared a few times. The chain has TRBV18 and TRBJ1-3; a weak D match, TRBD1 (5 bases). The ends were cut back, 1 base at V and 2 bases at J, with 9 bases in the middle. CDR1 is KGHSH, CDR2 LQKENI, per germline. The CDR3 runs 15 residues. The CDR3 DNA reads as TGTGCCAGCTCACCACGGGGGGGAACTGGAAACACCATATATTTT. It encodes CASSPRGGTGNTIYF. Complete variable domain (other parts from reference TRBV18 and TRBJ1-3): NAGVMQNPRHLVRRRGQEARLRCSPMKGHSHVYWYRQLPEEGLKFMVYLQKENIIDESGMPKERFSAEFPKEGPSILRIQQVVRGDSAAYFCASSPRGGTGNTIYFGEGSWLTVV.

V gene TRBV3-1 (or the pseudogene TRBV3-2) combines with J gene TRBJ2-7; TRBD2 matches at 12 bases. Unmatched junction bases numbered 7, after V lost 4 bases and J lost 3 bases. This CDR3 has 16 residues. Germline V CDR1 and CDR2: LGHDT, YNNKEL (reference sequence). For the CDR3, the DNA is TGTGCCAGCAGCCCGACCGGACTAGCGGGATACTACGAGCAGTACTTC. Protein: CASSPTGLAGYYEQYF.

The chain combines TRBV7-2 with TRBJ1-3; a possible D gene is TRBD1 (5 bases). The CDR3 consists of 15 residues. Between the trimmed V and J ends, which lost 1 base and 2 bases, there was a span of 9 bases. CDR1 is SGHTA, CDR2 FQGNSA, per germline. The DNA for the CDR3 is TGTGCCAGCAGCTTAGAGGGGCTCGCTGGAAACACCATATATTTT. It encodes CASSLEGLAGNTIYF.

CDR3 DNA: TGCGCCAGCAGCCCTGGACAGGACTCCTTGAACACTGAAGCTTTCTTT. Encoded protein: CASSPGQDSLNTEAFF. V gene TRBV5-1 combines with J gene TRBJ1-1, with 7 bases fitting TRBD1. Germline values: CDR1 SGHRS, CDR2 YFSETQ. This CDR3 region has 16 residues. With 4 bases clipped from V and 0 bases from J, the junction kept 9 bases outside the gene matches.

The genes are TRBV6-5 and TRBJ1-1; a possible D gene is TRBD1 (6 bases). This CDR3 is built from 13 residues. Trimming removed 0 bases at V and 4 bases at J, with 6 bases between. Germline V lookup: CDR1 MNHEY, CDR2 SVGAGI. The CDR3 sequence: CASSYSGGTEAFF. CDR3 sequence (DNA): TGTGCCAGCAGTTACTCAGGGGGCACTGAAGCTTTCTTT.

CDR3 sequence (DNA): TGTGCCAGCAGTTACTCGAGGTTTCGAGCGGGAGGCTACGAGCAGTACTTC. This translates into CASSYSRFRAGGYEQYF. The chain employs TRBV6-2 or TRBV6-3 and TRBJ2-7, with 9 bases aligning to TRBD2. This CDR3 contains 17 residues. The junction had 9 bases not matched to a gene; V was cut back by 0 bases and J by 3 bases. Germline values: CDR1 MNHEY, CDR2 SVGEGT.

This chain links TRBV28 with TRBJ1-5; 7 bases agree with TRBD1. Germline CDR1 MDHEN, CDR2 SYDVKM. CDR3 length: 15 residues. V was pared by 6 bases and J by 3 bases, with 8 bases of the junction left unmatched. This CDR3 is CASSWDRHTNQPQHF. Written as DNA, the CDR3 is TGTGCCAGCAGCTGGGACAGACATACCAATCAGCCCCAGCATTTT. The full variable domain, in which reference TRBV28 and TRBJ1-5 provide the parts outside the CDR3, is DVKVTQSSRYLVKRTGEKVFLECVQDMDHENMFWYRQDPGLGLRLIYFSYDVKMKEKGDIPEGYSVSREKKERFSLILESASTNQTSMYLCASSWDRHTNQPQHFGDGTRLSIL.

The chain is built from TRBV5-1 and TRBJ1-1; D may be TRBD1 (6 bases). There are 15 residues in the CDR3. Trimming took 5 bases from V and 3 from J, leaving 17 bases between them. CDR1 is SGHRS and CDR2 is YFSETQ in the germline V gene. CDR3 nucleotides: TGCGCCAGCAGTGCGTCCAGGGGTGCGGACACTGAAGCTTTCTTT. It is translated as CASSASRGADTEAFF.

The CDR3 loop reads CASSPIPGTGNEKLFF. In nucleotides, the CDR3 is TGTGCCAGCTCACCAATACCCGGGACAGGGAATGAAAAACTGTTTTTT. The V call is TRBV18, the J call TRBJ1-4; TRBD1 matches 9 bases. V lost 2 bases, J lost 5 bases, and 6 bases stayed unmatched. The V gene's germline CDR1 is KGHSH and CDR2 LQKENI. The CDR3 covers 16 residues.

A word on this clone: One end of the junction fails to match germline, which may point to a read error. CDR3 region: CASSLAEVTEAFF. CDR3 sequence (DNA): TGTGCCAGCAGCCTAGCGGAGGTGACTGAAGCTTTCTTT. The chain is built from TRBV7-9 and TRBJ1-1; D unclear. The CDR3 is 13 amino acids. The germline V gene encodes CDR1 SEHNR and CDR2 FQNEAQ (reference sequence).

The V gene is TRBV14, the J gene TRBJ2-7, with D unclear. CDR3 length: 13 residues. V shed 4 bases and J shed 7 bases, with 14 bases lying between them. Germline CDR1 and CDR2: SGHDN and FVKESK. The CDR3 reads CASSPLASREQYF. The CDR3 nucleotides are TGTGCCAGCAGCCCCCTGGCCTCGCGGGAGCAGTACTTC.

The chain uses TRBV6-5 and TRBJ2-7; the match to TRBD2 covers 11 bases. Per the germline V gene, CDR1 is MNHEY and CDR2 is SVGAGI. The CDR3 covers 15 residues. Germline trimming cut 2 bases from V and 7 bases from J; bases unmatched to any gene: 7. The CDR3 loop is CASSYGLAGGQEQYF. CDR3 DNA: TGTGCCAGCAGTTACGGGCTAGCGGGAGGCCAAGAGCAGTACTTC.

This chain connects TRBV28 to TRBJ1-4; possibly TRBD1 for D (5 bases). The CDR3 loop spans 13 amino acids. V was shortened by 5 bases and J by 8 bases, with 12 bases between the two germline ends. The germline gives CDR1 MDHEN, CDR2 SYDVKM. The CDR3 region has the DNA TGTGCCAGCAGTAGCGGGACGAAGGAAAAACTGTTTTTT. Translated: CASSSGTKEKLFF.

The genes are TRBV5-4 and TRBJ1-2; 8 nucleotides agree with TRBD1. The CDR3 is 16 residues long. Germline lookup yields CDR1 SGHNT and CDR2 YYREEE (reference sequence). J lost 0 bases, V lost 4 bases, and 8 bases had no gene match. The chain's CDR3 is CASSPGGTGTNYGYTF. For the CDR3, the DNA is TGTGCCAGCAGCCCTGGTGGGACAGGAACTAACTATGGCTACACCTTC.

A single count supports this clone. The genes are TRBV5-4 and TRBJ2-1; D is unresolved. The CDR3 length is 13 residues. The germline V and J ends were trimmed by 5 bases and 10 bases, with 16 bases remaining between them. Germline CDR1 SGHNT, CDR2 YYREEE (reference sequence). The CDR3 nucleotides are TGTGCCAGCAGGGGCAGTAATGTTGGAGAGCAGTTCTTC. It specifies CASRGSNVGEQFF.

The J gene is TRBJ2-1, the V gene TRBV9; 8 bases fit TRBD2. The CDR3 spans 18 residues. CDR1 is SGDLS and CDR2 is YYNGEE in the germline V gene. V was clipped by 4 bases and J by 1 base; unmatched bases: 13. The CDR3 nucleotides are TGTGCCAGCAGCCACCGGCGGGCGGGGGGACTGTCCTACAATGAGCAGTTCTTC. Amino acids: CASSHRRAGGLSYNEQFF.

Concerning this clone itself: Other nucleotide sequences in the sample specify the same CDR3. The chain uses TRBV9 and TRBJ1-3, with D maybe TRBD1 (5 bases). Germline CDR1 and CDR2: SGDLS and YYNGEE. The CDR3 sequence is 14 residues long. V lost 4 bases and J lost 1, with 9 bases in between. The CDR3 coding sequence is TGTGCCAGCAGCCCTGGGGGGTCTGGAAACACCATATATTTT. Amino acid sequence: CASSPGGSGNTIYF.

The chain joins TRBV4-1 to TRBJ2-1, with D unclear. Trimming took 1 base from V and 9 from J, leaving 13 bases between them. The CDR3 length is 14 residues. CDR1 is MGHRA, CDR2 YSYEKL, per germline. The CDR3 loop is CASSQGRSVGEQFF. The CDR3 DNA follows: TGCGCCAGCAGCCAAGGACGAAGCGTAGGTGAGCAGTTCTTC.